This record concerns one TCR beta chain sequence. This sample includes further DNA sequences coding for the same CDR3. These data come from a study of T cell responses to AZD1222 COVID-19 vaccine. Generated by immunoSEQ multiplex PCR, the TCRdb table keeps only in-frame clones and is missing some. The repertoire holds 150,000 to 200,000 clones, with approximately 93% as singletons. The CDR3 consists of 13 residues. Trimming cost V 3 bases and J 8 bases, with 10 bases left between them. In germline, CDR1 is SEHNR, CDR2 FQNEAQ (reference sequence). This clonotype was obtained from an adult in good health. Specimen: peripheral blood, collected on day 0 of AZD1222 vaccination. The genes are TRBV7-9 and TRBJ1-4; D is unclear. The DNA of the CDR3 is TGTGCCAGCAGCTTGGTTGGAAACGAAAAACTGTTTTTT. Translated: CASSLVGNEKLFF.